The 8 T cell receptor beta chains below come from one sample, sequenced in a study of human T cells and chemical hapten exposure. A single record per CDR3 protein comes from TCRdb applying MiXCR to the RACE reads. The sample holds some 360,000 distinct CDR3 sequences, 5.1% seen once. The time point here: pre-sensitization, week 0. Described treatment: therapeutic diphenylcyclopropenone sensitization with weekly scalp DPC. The specimen was whole blood, collected in connection with sensitization to the hapten diphenylcyclopropenone (DPC). The receptors were gathered from a woman aged 45-65 years with alopecia areata. Some clones in this sample may be carry-over from other donors' samples.

This clonotype was detected ten times or more. V and J are TRBV28 and TRBJ2-3, with D tentatively TRBD1 or TRBD2 (5 bases each). There are 14 residues in the CDR3. Trimming took off 4 bases at V and 6 bases at J, with 14 bases between the two ends. The germline gives CDR1 MDHEN, CDR2 SYDVKM. CDR3 DNA: TGTGCCAGCAGTTCGGGGACCTCGTGGGATACGCAGTATTTT. It encodes CASSSGTSWDTQYF.

The chain couples TRBV20-1 to TRBJ2-5; 12 bases agree with TRBD2. The CDR3 sequence is 14 residues long. CDR1 DFQATT and CDR2 SNEGSKA come from the germline V gene (reference sequence). V lost 4 bases, J lost 4 bases, and 4 bases stayed unmatched. CDR3 residues: CSATSGRALETQYF. The CDR3 DNA sequence: TGCAGTGCTACTAGCGGGAGGGCCTTAGAGACCCAGTACTTC.

This chain joins TRBV27 and TRBJ1-5; D remains unclear. CDR3 length: 14 residues. In germline, CDR1 is MNHEY, CDR2 SMNVEV (reference sequence). Trimming pared 1 base from V and 6 bases from J, leaving 10 bases between. CDR3 bases: TGTGCCAGCAGTTTATTGGGTCCCTCTCAGCCCCAGCATTTT. As protein: CASSLLGPSQPQHF.

The J gene is TRBJ2-3, the V gene TRBV5-1; D is possibly TRBD2 (5 bases). The CDR3 totals 16 residues. The V gene lost 1 base and the J gene lost 2 bases, with 14 bases spanning the gap. Germline loops: CDR1 SGHRS, CDR2 YFSETQ. The CDR3 sequence is CASSLTWRVPTDTQYF. The CDR3 nucleotides read TGCGCCAGCAGCTTGACTTGGCGGGTTCCCACAGATACGCAGTATTTT.

V and J are TRBV6-5 and TRBJ2-5; 7 bases are shared with TRBD1. The CDR3 sequence is 18 residues long. Germline V gene data show CDR1 as MNHEY and CDR2 as SVGAGI. The V and J ends lost 0 bases and 5 bases, in that order; junction bases with no gene match: 15. CDR3: CASSYSYRTGPETETQYF. Written as DNA, the CDR3 is TGTGCCAGCAGTTACTCCTACAGGACAGGCCCCGAAACGGAGACCCAGTACTTC.

This clonotype was observed a few times. The V call is TRBV15, the J call TRBJ1-1; 9 nucleotides line up with TRBD1. Germline V CDR1 and CDR2: LNHNV, YYDKDF (reference sequence). Trimming took 5 bases from V and 8 from J; bases not matched to a gene: 3. The CDR3 contains 12 residues. Here the CDR3 reads CATSGGTGEAFF. Written as DNA, the CDR3 is TGTGCCACCAGCGGGGGGACAGGGGAAGCTTTCTTT.

This clonotype was found many times. The rearrangement joins TRBV9 to TRBJ2-3; TRBD1 matches 8 bases. The V gene's germline CDR1 is SGDLS and CDR2 YYNGEE. The CDR3 consists of 16 residues. V was pared by 4 bases and J by 1 base, with 8 bases of the junction left unmatched. CDR3 sequence (DNA): TGTGCCAGCAGCCTCCTGACGGGACAGGGCACAGATACGCAGTATTTT. It specifies CASSLLTGQGTDTQYF.

This clonotype was counted at least ten times. The chain has TRBV6-5 and TRBJ2-4; TRBD2 agrees at 8 bases. Germline V lookup: CDR1 MNHEY, CDR2 SVGAGI. Trimming at V came to 4 bases and at J to 8 bases, leaving 10 bases not matched to a gene. The CDR3 consists of 15 residues. CDR3 sequence: CASSSVRGGLDIQYF. DNA of the CDR3: TGTGCCAGCAGTTCCGTTCGGGGGGGCTTGGACATTCAGTACTTC.